The clone carrying this T cell receptor (beta chain) showed up just once. Peripheral blood was drawn, approximately 9.7 milliliters per donor. This sample stems from a study of blood T cells in healthy people across ages. The second PCR ran roughly 6 to 11 cycles with a sample-barcoded 5' primer and J-beta primers. TCRdb itself ran the 5' RACE reads through MiXCR, one entry per CDR3 protein. Among more than 600,000 distinct CDR3 sequences listed, more than 20% were seen once. Trimming shortened V by 4 bases and J by 5 bases, and 12 bases separated the two germline ends. There are 13 residues in the CDR3. Germline CDR1 reads MDHEN; CDR2 reads SYDVKM. In addition, the sample was reused for a study of T cells of mothers and their children. As that report states: Three mothers and their six children, all healthy Caucasians, donated.

V and J are TRBV28 and TRBJ2-7; D tentatively fits TRBD1 or TRBD2 (6 bases each). The sequence was collected from a boy between 10 and 17 years old in good health. Sequences were obtained from blood. CDR3 nucleotides: TGTGCCAGCAGTTCGGGGGCGGTCAACGAGCAGTACTTC. This translates into CASSSGAVNEQYF.